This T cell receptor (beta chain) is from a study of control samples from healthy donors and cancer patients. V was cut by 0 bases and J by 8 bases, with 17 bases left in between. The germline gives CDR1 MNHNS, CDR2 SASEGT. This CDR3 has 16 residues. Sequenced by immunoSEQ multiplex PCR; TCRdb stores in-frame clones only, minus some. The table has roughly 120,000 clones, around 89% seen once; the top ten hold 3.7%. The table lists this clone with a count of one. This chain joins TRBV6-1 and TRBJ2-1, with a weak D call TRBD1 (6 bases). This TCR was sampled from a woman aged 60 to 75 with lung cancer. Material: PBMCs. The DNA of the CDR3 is TGTGCCAGCAGTGAAGCCATGGGGAAGGGGGTCCATGAGCAGTTCTTC. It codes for CASSEAMGKGVHEQFF.